The rows below give T cell receptor beta chains drawn from one sample of a study of blood T cells in healthy people across ages. TCRdb re-called the 5' RACE reads through MiXCR, storing one row per CDR3 protein. The data hold 850,000 to 950,000 distinct CDR3 sequences, with 29% observed a single time. Sequenced: blood. These receptors came from a woman aged 80 or over in good health. Each CDR3 is given with its conserved first and last residue. The D gene is left open where the match is weak. The listing skips clone size in some rows; elsewhere it reads once, few, many or a size class.

clone size: many; D gene: TRBD2; V gene: TRBV12-3/TRBV12-4; J gene: TRBJ2-3; CDR3 DNA: TGTGCCAGCAGTAGGGGCGGGGGGGCCACAGATACGCAGTATTTT; CDR3 protein: CASSRGGGATDTQYF
clone size: NA; D gene: NA; V gene: TRBV7-2; J gene: TRBJ1-6; CDR3 DNA: TGTGCCAGCAGCTCTACGGGGGGGGCGCGAAGGAATTCACCCCTCCACTTT; CDR3 protein: CASSSTGGARRNSPLHF
clone size: many; D gene: TRBD1; V gene: TRBV9; J gene: TRBJ2-1; CDR3 DNA: TGTGCCAGCAGCGGAGGGACAGGGGTGTACAATGAGCAGTTCTTC; CDR3 protein: CASSGGTGVYNEQFF
clone size: few; D gene: TRBD2; V gene: TRBV3-1; J gene: TRBJ2-1; CDR3 DNA: TGTGCCAGCAGGCTAGCGGGGGGCCTCAATAACAATGAGCAGTTCTTC; CDR3 protein: CASRLAGGLNNNEQFF
clone size: NA; D gene: NA; V gene: TRBV19; J gene: TRBJ1-4; CDR3 DNA: TGTGCCAGTAGGCATTCCCCCCTGGGAAGTGAAAAACTGTTTTTT; CDR3 protein: CASRHSPLGSEKLFF
clone size: many; D gene: NA; V gene: TRBV5-1; J gene: TRBJ2-7; CDR3 DNA: TGTGCCAGCTCCTCTAGGGGGGGACAGTCCTACGAGCAGTACTTC; CDR3 protein: CASSSRGGQSYEQYF
clone size: many; D gene: NA; V gene: TRBV5-8; J gene: TRBJ2-3; CDR3 DNA: TGTGCCAGCAGCTCCGGGACTCTACGGCGAACAGATACGCAGTATTTT; CDR3 protein: CASSSGTLRRTDTQYF
clone size: few; D gene: TRBD1; V gene: TRBV18; J gene: TRBJ1-4; CDR3 DNA: TGTGCCAGCTCACCACTCCCGGGGACAGGGTCTATTTATCTGTTTTTT; CDR3 protein: CASSPLPGTGSIYLFF
clone size: many; D gene: NA; V gene: TRBV7-8; J gene: TRBJ1-5; CDR3 DNA: TGTGCCAGCAGTATAAGCAATCAGCCCCAGCATTTT; CDR3 protein: CASSISNQPQHF
clone size: many; D gene: NA; V gene: TRBV7-2; J gene: TRBJ1-2; CDR3 DNA: TGTGCCAGCAGCCGGGACACAGGGGGCTACACCTTC; CDR3 protein: CASSRDTGGYTF
clone size: many; D gene: TRBD1; V gene: TRBV7-2; J gene: TRBJ2-7; CDR3 DNA: TGTGCCAGCAGCCAGGACAGGGTCTACGAGCAGTACTTC; CDR3 protein: CASSQDRVYEQYF
clone size: once; D gene: NA; V gene: TRBV30; J gene: TRBJ1-2; CDR3 DNA: TGTGCCTGGACCCCGCAGGGGTATGGCTACACCTTC; CDR3 protein: CAWTPQGYGYTF
clone size: many; D gene: TRBD1; V gene: TRBV5-1; J gene: TRBJ1-2; CDR3 DNA: TGCGCCAGCAGCGTGGACAGGGATGGCTACACCTTC; CDR3 protein: CASSVDRDGYTF
clone size: few; D gene: TRBD1; V gene: TRBV5-4; J gene: TRBJ1-6; CDR3 DNA: TGTGCCAGCAGCTTGAGACAGGGGGGGGCCGACTCCTATAATTCACCCCTCCACTTT; CDR3 protein: CASSLRQGGADSYNSPLHF
clone size: few; D gene: NA; V gene: TRBV7-4; J gene: TRBJ2-7; CDR3 DNA: TGTGCCAGCCACAGAAGGTTTCCTCCCTACGAGCAGTACTTC; CDR3 protein: CASHRRFPPYEQYF
clone size: few; D gene: NA; V gene: TRBV5-1; J gene: TRBJ2-2; CDR3 DNA: TGCGCCAGCAGCTTGGAGATGTACACCGGGGAGCTGTTTTTT; CDR3 protein: CASSLEMYTGELFF
clone size: NA; D gene: NA; V gene: TRBV7-9; J gene: TRBJ2-1; CDR3 DNA: TGTGCCAGCACCAAGGGTCAAGGGTTGAGCTCCTACAATGAGCAGTTCTTC; CDR3 protein: CASTKGQGLSSYNEQFF
clone size: many; D gene: NA; V gene: TRBV7-2; J gene: TRBJ2-4; CDR3 DNA: TGTGCCAGCAGCCCGAGGGGGTTAGACATTCAGTACTTC; CDR3 protein: CASSPRGLDIQYF
clone size: many; D gene: NA; V gene: TRBV6-5; J gene: TRBJ2-5; CDR3 DNA: TGTGCCAGCAGTTATAGCCAGACGGGAGAGACCCAGTACTTC; CDR3 protein: CASSYSQTGETQYF
clone size: many; D gene: TRBD1; V gene: TRBV2; J gene: TRBJ1-2; CDR3 DNA: TGTGCCAGCAATACAGGGGGCGCAAGCTATGGCTACACCTTC; CDR3 protein: CASNTGGASYGYTF
clone size: few; D gene: TRBD1; V gene: TRBV7-9; J gene: TRBJ2-5; CDR3 DNA: TGTGCCAGCAGGAAACAGGGGGAGTGGTTCAATGAGCAGTACTTC; CDR3 protein: CASRKQGEWFNEQYF
clone size: NA; D gene: NA; V gene: TRBV7-2; J gene: TRBJ2-1; CDR3 DNA: TGTGCCAGCAGCTTCGCGGGCTACAATGAGCAGTTCTTC; CDR3 protein: CASSFAGYNEQFF
clone size: many; D gene: TRBD2; V gene: TRBV15; J gene: TRBJ2-5; CDR3 DNA: TGTGCCACCAGCTCCAGACTAGCGGATCCTCAAGAGACCCAGTACTTC; CDR3 protein: CATSSRLADPQETQYF
clone size: many; D gene: NA; V gene: TRBV11-2; J gene: TRBJ2-1; CDR3 DNA: TGTGCCAGCAGCATCCCAGGCGGTGAGCAGTTCTTC; CDR3 protein: CASSIPGGEQFF
clone size: few; D gene: TRBD1; V gene: TRBV6-2/TRBV6-3; J gene: TRBJ2-3; CDR3 DNA: TGTGCCAGCCTATACAGGGGGAGGAGGGATACGCAGTATTTT; CDR3 protein: CASLYRGRRDTQYF
clone size: NA; D gene: TRBD2; V gene: TRBV11-3; J gene: TRBJ2-1; CDR3 DNA: TGTGCCAGCAGCTTAGACCTTAGTATTGCGGGAGGCTCCTACAATGGGCAGTTCTTC; CDR3 protein: CASSLDLSIAGGSYNGQFF
clone size: many; D gene: NA; V gene: TRBV4-3; J gene: TRBJ1-1; CDR3 DNA: TGCGCCAGCAGCCAAGATATTGGGGTCATCGGGGTGAACACTGAAGCTTTCTTT; CDR3 protein: CASSQDIGVIGVNTEAFF
clone size: many; D gene: TRBD2; V gene: TRBV5-1; J gene: TRBJ2-5; CDR3 DNA: TGCGCCAGCAGTGAGCAAGCGGGGACCCAAGAGACCCAGTACTTC; CDR3 protein: CASSEQAGTQETQYF
clone size: few; D gene: NA; V gene: TRBV7-9; J gene: TRBJ1-2; CDR3 DNA: TGTGCCAGCAGCTCCTCGACAGAGAACTATGGCTACACCTTC; CDR3 protein: CASSSSTENYGYTF
clone size: few; D gene: TRBD1; V gene: TRBV9; J gene: TRBJ1-1; CDR3 DNA: TGTGCCAGCAGCGATACAGGGGGGAGCACTGAAGCTTTCTTT; CDR3 protein: CASSDTGGSTEAFF
clone size: few; D gene: NA; V gene: TRBV20-1; J gene: TRBJ2-4; CDR3 DNA: TGCAGTGCTAGAGATGTTCTAGCCAAAAACATTCAGTACTTC; CDR3 protein: CSARDVLAKNIQYF
clone size: many; D gene: NA; V gene: TRBV10-3; J gene: TRBJ2-1; CDR3 DNA: TGTGCCATCAGTGACAGGGAAGGAATCTATGAGCAGTTCTTC; CDR3 protein: CAISDREGIYEQFF
clone size: many; D gene: TRBD1; V gene: TRBV5-1; J gene: TRBJ2-7; CDR3 DNA: TGCGCCAGCAGCTCGTTTGGGACAGAACTCTACGAGCAGTACTTC; CDR3 protein: CASSSFGTELYEQYF
clone size: NA; D gene: NA; V gene: TRBV29-1; J gene: TRBJ2-1; CDR3 DNA: TGCAGCGTTGAAGACTGGCAGGGGATGGGTAATGAGCAGTTCTTC; CDR3 protein: CSVEDWQGMGNEQFF
clone size: NA; D gene: TRBD2; V gene: TRBV7-3; J gene: TRBJ2-3; CDR3 DNA: TGTACCAGCAGCCATGGACTAGCGGGATTCACAGATACGCAGTATTTT; CDR3 protein: CTSSHGLAGFTDTQYF
clone size: few; D gene: NA; V gene: TRBV4-1; J gene: TRBJ1-6; CDR3 DNA: TGCGCCAGCAGGCCCCCCGACAGAAATTCGCCCCCCCACTTT; CDR3 protein: CASRPPDRNSPPHF
clone size: NA; D gene: NA; V gene: TRBV11-2; J gene: TRBJ2-1; CDR3 DNA: TGTGCCAGCAGTTTAGAGGGGCTCTCCTACAATGAGCAGTTCTTC; CDR3 protein: CASSLEGLSYNEQFF
clone size: NA; D gene: NA; V gene: TRBV6-4; J gene: TRBJ1-1; CDR3 DNA: TGTGCCAGCAGTGACTCGATGGGGGCTCGAGCTTTCTTT; CDR3 protein: CASSDSMGARAFF
clone size: few; D gene: NA; V gene: TRBV6-1; J gene: TRBJ2-7; CDR3 DNA: TGTGCCAGCAGTGAAATCAGCCAGATTTCCTACGAGCAGTACTTC; CDR3 protein: CASSEISQISYEQYF
clone size: NA; D gene: TRBD1; V gene: TRBV7-9; J gene: TRBJ1-4; CDR3 DNA: TGTGCCAGCAGCCCCCGGACAGGGGCCCTCGAAAAACTGTTTTTT; CDR3 protein: CASSPRTGALEKLFF